This is a list of T cell receptor beta chains from one sample in a study of T cell responses to AZD1222 COVID-19 vaccine. Some clones are missing from TCRdb's copy, which holds only in-frame ones; the method was immunoSEQ multiplex PCR. This sample yields around 180,000 clones, of which 85% to 90% are seen a single time; around 6.4% belongs to the top ten. The specimen was peripheral blood, collected on day 0 of AZD1222 vaccination. Receptors originate from an adult in good health. Each CDR3 is given with its conserved first and last residue. A D gene is named only where the DNA matches it firmly. Size is stated for part of the rows, as once, few or many counts, or as a class when the clone is expanded.

J gene | D gene | clone size | V gene | CDR3 DNA | CDR3 protein
TRBJ2-5 | NA | NA | TRBV15 | TGTGCCACCAGCCTCCGGGGCCCAGAGACCCAGTACTTC | CATSLRGPETQYF
TRBJ1-2 | NA | NA | TRBV19 | TGTGCCAGTAGTCACCTCGGGACGGTCTATGGCTACACCTTC | CASSHLGTVYGYTF
TRBJ2-7 | TRBD1 | NA | TRBV28 | TGTGCCAGCAGTTCAGGGGGCGAGTTATACGAGCAGTACTTC | CASSSGGELYEQYF
TRBJ1-4 | NA | once | TRBV30 | TGTGCCTGGAGTACTCTACGGGAAAAACTGTTTTTT | CAWSTLREKLFF
TRBJ1-1 | TRBD1 | NA | TRBV30 | TGTGCCTGGAGTCTGCCGGGACAGCGGGCTTTCTTT | CAWSLPGQRAFF
TRBJ1-5 | NA | NA | TRBV6-5 | TGTGCCAGCAGTTACTCGATGGGGGGCAGGCAGCCCCAGCATTTT | CASSYSMGGRQPQHF
TRBJ2-7 | TRBD2 | NA | TRBV19 | TGTGCCAGCAAGCGGGGGGGTCTCAACGAGCAGTACTTC | CASKRGGLNEQYF
TRBJ2-7 | TRBD2 | NA | TRBV28 | TGTGCCAGCAGTCCTATAGGGACTAGCGGGAGCGAGCAGTACTTC | CASSPIGTSGSEQYF
TRBJ2-3 | TRBD1 | NA | TRBV11-3 | TGTGCCAGCAGCGCCGGGACAGACCCTAGCACAGATACGCAGTATTTT | CASSAGTDPSTDTQYF
TRBJ2-7 | NA | NA | TRBV28 | TGTGCCAGCAGTCCCAGGTCCTACGAGCAGTACTTC | CASSPRSYEQYF
TRBJ2-7 | TRBD1 | NA | TRBV11-2 | TGTGCCAGCAGCCGACAGGGGGCTCGGAACGAGCAGTACTTC | CASSRQGARNEQYF